The 26 T cell receptor beta chains below all came from one sample that was sequenced in a study of T cell responses to AZD1222 COVID-19 vaccine (dated by TCRdb to the early 2020s). The label giving this sample's time point can be read as: baseline before first vaccination. Library construction relied on the immunoSEQ multiplex PCR assay. In its TCRdb copy, this immuneACCESS table keeps in-frame sequences only and misses some clones. Where compared with another copy, unresolved V genes explain less than half of these, and the others have no known cause. For this sample the table gives 100,000 to 150,000 clones, of which 85% to 95% were detected only once. The ten largest clones represent about 5% of the sample. This material consisted of peripheral blood, taken on day 0 of AZD1222 vaccination. The receptors were sampled from an adult in good health.

This sequence joins TRBV28 and TRBJ1-1; TRBD1 might be the D (5 bases). V gave up 5 bases and J gave up 7 bases, with 14 bases separating them. CDR3 length equals 13 residues. CDR1 is MDHEN and CDR2 is SYDVKM in the germline V gene. CDR3 protein: CASSPPQENEAFF. The CDR3 DNA is TGTGCCAGCAGTCCGCCACAGGAAAATGAAGCTTTCTTT. The full variable domain, its missing parts supplied by reference TRBV28 and TRBJ1-1, is DVKVTQSSRYLVKRTGEKVFLECVQDMDHENMFWYRQDPGLGLRLIYFSYDVKMKEKGDIPEGYSVSREKKERFSLILESASTNQTSMYLCASSPPQENEAFFGQGTRLTVV.

The CDR3, as DNA: TGTGCCAGCAGTTTAAATGCAGGCTACGAGCAGTACTTC. Amino acids: CASSLNAGYEQYF. The rearrangement joins TRBV28 to TRBJ2-7; no reliable D call. This CDR3 is 13 amino acids long. Trimming shortened V by 2 bases and J by 3 bases, and 8 bases separated the two germline ends. Per the germline V gene, CDR1 is MDHEN and CDR2 is SYDVKM.

In this sample, this clone turned up once. The J gene is TRBJ1-5, the V gene TRBV6-2 or TRBV6-3; 7 bases match TRBD1. V trimming: 0 bases; J trimming: 0 bases; junction bases outside the gene matches: 5. This CDR3 spans 17 amino acids. Germline CDR1 and CDR2: MNHEY and SVGEGT. This chain's CDR3 is CASSYSTGKYSNQPQHF. The CDR3 DNA reads TGTGCCAGCAGTTACTCGACAGGGAAGTATAGCAATCAGCCCCAGCATTTT.

The chain links TRBV24-1 to TRBJ2-7; D is uncertain. The V gene lost 3 bases and the J gene lost 5 bases, with 10 bases spanning the gap. CDR3 length: 13 amino acids. Germline V gene sequence: CDR1 KGHDR, CDR2 SFDVKD. The CDR3 DNA follows: TGTGCCACCAGTGATCCGAACTACCACGAGCAGTACTTC. Its translation: CATSDPNYHEQYF.

This sequence joins TRBV14 and TRBJ1-2; D unclear. The CDR3 is 15 residues long. V lost 4 bases to trimming and J lost 0 bases, with 12 bases between them. The germline CDR1 and CDR2 sequences are SGHDN and FVKESK. The CDR3, as DNA: TGTGCCAGCAGCCCCGTCAAAACCGCTAACTATGGCTACACCTTC. Protein sequence: CASSPVKTANYGYTF.

This clone occurred once. V gene TRBV7-2 combines with J gene TRBJ2-3; D is ambiguous. V gave up 1 base and J gave up 0 bases, with 5 bases separating them. The germline V gene encodes CDR1 SGHTA and CDR2 FQGNSA. There are 14 residues in the CDR3. The chain's CDR3 is CASSLGLSTDTQYF. CDR3 coding DNA: TGTGCCAGCAGCTTAGGGCTGAGCACAGATACGCAGTATTTT. The full variable domain, completed using reference TRBV7-2 and TRBJ2-3, is GAGVSQSPSNKVTEKGKDVELRCDPISGHTALYWYRQSLGQGLEFLIYFQGNSAPDKSGLPSDRFSAERTGGSVSTLTIQRTQQEDSAVYLCASSLGLSTDTQYFGPGTRLTVL.

J is TRBJ2-5 and V is TRBV2, with D maybe TRBD1 (6 bases). Trimming pared 8 bases from V and 5 bases from J, leaving 15 bases between. CDR1 and CDR2 from the germline V gene are SNHLY and FYNNEI. The CDR3 covers 13 residues. CDR3 DNA: TGTGCCAGCTTAGGCAGGGGTGGGGAGACCCAGTACTTC. Its translation: CASLGRGGETQYF.

This chain connects TRBV12-3 or TRBV12-4 to TRBJ1-1; 7 bases match TRBD1. Unmatched junction bases numbered 1, after V lost 6 bases and J lost 3 bases. The CDR3 runs to 12 residues. The CDR3 sequence is CASSRGDTEAFF. The CDR3 DNA reads as TGTGCCAGCAGCAGGGGGGACACTGAAGCTTTCTTT.

The V call is TRBV6-2 or TRBV6-3, the J call TRBJ2-7; D is undetermined. V was trimmed by 2 bases and J by 2 bases, leaving 22 bases between them. CDR1 is MNHEY, CDR2 SVGEGT, per germline. CDR3 size: 18 residues. The DNA of the CDR3 is TGTGCCAGCAGTTACGATCCCTCGCAGAGCAGAAATCCCTACGAGCAGTACTTC. Its protein product is CASSYDPSQSRNPYEQYF.

This clone appeared once. The rearrangement uses TRBV30 and TRBJ1-5; D is perhaps TRBD1 (6 bases). This CDR3 has 12 residues. V gave up 2 bases and J gave up 6 bases, with 8 bases separating them. The germline V gene has CDR1 GTSNPN and CDR2 SVGIG (reference sequence). The CDR3: CAWSTGSQPQHF. In nucleotides, the CDR3 is TGTGCCTGGAGTACAGGGAGTCAGCCCCAGCATTTT.

The CDR3 sequence is CASKDSQPEKLFF. DNA for the CDR3: TGTGCCAGCAAGGACAGTCAGCCTGAAAAACTGTTTTTT. The chain recombines TRBV2 with TRBJ1-4, with D perhaps TRBD1 (6 bases). Germline V gives CDR1 SNHLY, CDR2 FYNNEI. The CDR3 totals 13 residues. Between the trimmed V and J ends, which lost 7 bases and 7 bases, there was a span of 13 bases.

V gene TRBV11-3 combines with J gene TRBJ1-6; a weak D match, TRBD1 (5 bases). The germline V and J ends were trimmed by 5 bases and 7 bases, with 9 bases remaining between them. Germline V CDR1 and CDR2: SGHNT, YENEEA. The CDR3 runs to 13 residues. As DNA, the CDR3 is TGTGCCAGCAGCAGTGGGGGAAATTCACCCCTCCACTTT. Amino acid sequence: CASSSGGNSPLHF.

V gene TRBV28 combines with J gene TRBJ1-3; TRBD1 is a possible D gene (6 bases). V was shortened by 2 bases and J by 2 bases, with 13 bases between the two germline ends. The CDR3 extends over 16 amino acids. Germline CDR1 reads MDHEN; CDR2 reads SYDVKM. The CDR3 here is CASSLGGARAGNTIYF. In DNA, the CDR3 is TGTGCCAGCAGTTTAGGGGGCGCGAGAGCTGGAAACACCATATATTTT.

The chain carries TRBV19 and TRBJ2-3; 9 bases align to TRBD1. Trimming took 5 bases from V and 5 from J; bases not matched to a gene: 8. This CDR3 is built from 15 residues. CDR1 and CDR2 (germline): LNHDA, SQIVND (reference sequence). CDR3 in DNA: TGTGCCAGTAGTTCTAACAGGGGGCTGGGAGATACGCAGTATTTT. It yields the protein CASSSNRGLGDTQYF.

The genes are TRBV2 and TRBJ2-7; D uncertain. V lost 6 bases to trimming and J lost 4 bases, with 7 bases between them. The CDR3 has 11 amino acids. Germline V gives CDR1 SNHLY, CDR2 FYNNEI. CDR3 DNA sequence: TGTGCCAGCAGGGATAGTTACGAGCAGTACTTC. This encodes CASRDSYEQYF.

This clone has a handful of counts. The V call is TRBV6-1, the J call TRBJ1-4; no reliable D call. The V end was cut by 4 bases, the J end by 14 bases, with 14 bases between. In germline, CDR1 is MNHNS, CDR2 SASEGT. The length of the CDR3 is 12 residues. The DNA for the CDR3 is TGTGCCAGCAGTGGAGCTTGGGTAACCCTGTTTTTT. Translated, it gives CASSGAWVTLFF.

This sequence joins TRBV4-3 and TRBJ2-1; TRBD2 might be the D (6 bases). The CDR3 is 16 residues long. V was clipped by 1 base and J by 3 bases, with 13 bases between them. In germline, CDR1 is LGHNA, CDR2 YSLEER. CDR3 nucleotide sequence: TGCGCCAGCAGCCAAGGGCGGGACTTCCTCTACAATGAGCAGTTCTTC. Amino acids: CASSQGRDFLYNEQFF.

The chain is built from TRBV18 and TRBJ1-3; D gene unclear. The length of the CDR3 is 14 residues. Trimming removed 0 bases from V and 0 bases from J, with 3 bases in between. The germline gives CDR1 KGHSH, CDR2 LQKENI. CDR3: CASSPPASGNTIYF. The CDR3 nucleotides are TGTGCCAGCTCACCACCGGCCTCTGGAAACACCATATATTTT.

The CDR3: CALGGNTIYF. DNA of the CDR3: TGTGCCTTAGGTGGAAACACCATATATTTT. The V gene is TRBV30, the J gene TRBJ1-3; D is unclear. V was trimmed by 7 bases and J by 3 bases, leaving 4 bases between them. The CDR3 extends over 10 amino acids. Germline V gives CDR1 GTSNPN, CDR2 SVGIG (reference sequence).

To note about this clone: This likely comes from a read error, as the CDR3 has no conserved phenylalanine or tryptophan at its end. The DNA is left out, because the CDR3 cannot be placed on it with certainty; the CDR3 is given as TCRdb lists it. This chain links TRBV12-3 or TRBV12-4 with TRBJ1-2; the DNA was not used to check the table's D call, TRBD1. The CDR3 length equals 13 residues, ends included. CDR3 region: CASSSKDRGVYVI.

The gene calls are TRBV18 and TRBJ1-3; D gene ambiguous. The CDR3 extends over 16 amino acids. Trimming stripped 2 bases from V and 0 bases from J, with 11 bases between. From germline, CDR1 is KGHSH and CDR2 LQKENI. The DNA for the CDR3 is TGTGCCAGCTCACCAAAGGGCGGAGTCTCTGGAAACACCATATATTTT. This gives the protein CASSPKGGVSGNTIYF.

The sample holds one count of this clone. This chain links TRBV30 with TRBJ2-3; 8 positions match TRBD2. Germline CDR1 is GTSNPN and CDR2 is SVGIG (reference sequence). After removal of 3 bases from V and 1 base from J, the junction contained 3 bases not matched to a gene. The CDR3 length is 14 residues. The CDR3 is CAWRLAGRTDTQYF. The CDR3 region has the DNA TGTGCCTGGAGGCTAGCGGGCCGCACAGATACGCAGTATTTT.

The V gene is TRBV2, the J gene TRBJ2-1, with TRBD2 matching 13 bases. Germline V gene data show CDR1 as SNHLY and CDR2 as FYNNEI. The length of the CDR3 is 14 residues. With 4 bases clipped from V and 8 bases from J, the junction kept 2 bases outside the gene matches. CDR3 bases: TGTGCCAGCAGTGGGACTAGCGGGGGTTATGAGCAGTTCTTC. Encoded protein: CASSGTSGGYEQFF.

The chain combines TRBV11-2 with TRBJ2-7; possible D gene TRBD2, 5 bases. The length of the CDR3 is 14 residues. The V gene lost 1 base and the J gene lost 1 base, with 8 bases spanning the gap. CDR1 is SGHAT, CDR2 FQNNGV, per germline. The CDR3 nucleotides are TGTGCCAGCAGCTTAGGAAGCGGTTCCTACGAGCAGTACTTC. Amino acid sequence: CASSLGSGSYEQYF. Filled out from reference TRBV11-2 and TRBJ2-7, the complete variable domain reads EAGVAQSPRYKIIEKRQSVAFWCNPISGHATLYWYQQILGQGPKLLIQFQNNGVVDDSQLPKDRFSAERLKGVDSTLKIQPAKLEDSAVYLCASSLGSGSYEQYFGPGTRLTVT.

This rearrangement joins TRBV7-3 to TRBJ2-3, with D perhaps being TRBD1 or TRBD2 (5 bases each). The CDR3 consists of 14 residues. Germline V CDR1 and CDR2: SGHTA, FQGTGA. Trimming took off 3 bases at V and 4 bases at J, with 11 bases between the two ends. The CDR3 here is CASSFGGGPDTQYF. The CDR3 coding sequence is TGTGCCAGCAGCTTCGGTGGGGGTCCAGATACGCAGTATTTT.

The V and J genes are TRBV5-6 and TRBJ2-7, with D possibly being TRBD1 (6 bases). Trimming removed 3 bases from V and 2 bases from J, with 9 bases in between. Germline CDR1 is SGHDT and CDR2 is YYEEEE. CDR3 length: 13 amino acids. This CDR3 reads CASSSRDTYEQYF. CDR3 sequence (DNA): TGTGCCAGCAGCTCCCGGGACACCTACGAGCAGTACTTC.